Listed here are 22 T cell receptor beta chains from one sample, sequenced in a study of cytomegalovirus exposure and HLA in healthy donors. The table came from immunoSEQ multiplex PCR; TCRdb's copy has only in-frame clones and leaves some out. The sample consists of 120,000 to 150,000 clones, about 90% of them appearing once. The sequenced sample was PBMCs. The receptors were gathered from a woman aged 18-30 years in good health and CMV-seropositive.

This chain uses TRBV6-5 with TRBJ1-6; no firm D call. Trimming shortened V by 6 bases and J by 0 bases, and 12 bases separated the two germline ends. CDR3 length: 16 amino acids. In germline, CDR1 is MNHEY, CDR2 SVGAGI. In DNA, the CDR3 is TGTGCCAGCAGATACCTAGGGAGCTCCTATAATTCACCCCTCCACTTT. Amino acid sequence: CASRYLGSSYNSPLHF.

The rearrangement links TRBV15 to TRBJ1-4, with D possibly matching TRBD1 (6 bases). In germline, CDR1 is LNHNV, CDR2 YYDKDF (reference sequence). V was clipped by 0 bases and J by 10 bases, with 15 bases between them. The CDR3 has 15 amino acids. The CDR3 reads CATSRDSGAVGKLFF. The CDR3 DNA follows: TGTGCCACCAGCAGAGATTCAGGGGCGGTGGGAAAACTGTTTTTT. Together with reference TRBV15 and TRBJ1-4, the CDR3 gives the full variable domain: DAMVIQNPRYQVTQFGKPVTLSCSQTLNHNVMYWYQQKSSQAPKLLFHYYDKDFNNEADTPDNFQSRRPNTSFCFLDIRSPGLGDTAMYLCATSRDSGAVGKLFFGSGTQLSVL.

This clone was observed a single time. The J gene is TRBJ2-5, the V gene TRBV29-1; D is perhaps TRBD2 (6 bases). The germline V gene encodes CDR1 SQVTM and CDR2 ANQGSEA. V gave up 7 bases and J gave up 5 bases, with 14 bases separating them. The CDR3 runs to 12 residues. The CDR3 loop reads CSAGGSWETQYF. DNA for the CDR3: TGCAGCGCCGGAGGGTCGTGGGAGACCCAGTACTTC. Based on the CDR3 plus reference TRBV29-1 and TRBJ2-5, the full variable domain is SAVISQKPSRDICQRGTSLTIQCQVDSQVTMMFWYRQQPGQSLTLIATANQGSEATYESGFVIDKFPISRPNLTFSTLTVSNMSPEDSSIYLCSAGGSWETQYFGPGTRLLVL.

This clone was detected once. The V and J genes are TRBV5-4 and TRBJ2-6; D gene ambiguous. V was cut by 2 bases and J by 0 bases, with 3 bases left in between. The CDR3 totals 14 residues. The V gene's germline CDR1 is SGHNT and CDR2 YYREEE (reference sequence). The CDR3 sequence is CASSFNSGANVLTF. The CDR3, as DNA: TGTGCCAGCAGCTTCAACTCTGGGGCCAACGTCCTGACTTTC.

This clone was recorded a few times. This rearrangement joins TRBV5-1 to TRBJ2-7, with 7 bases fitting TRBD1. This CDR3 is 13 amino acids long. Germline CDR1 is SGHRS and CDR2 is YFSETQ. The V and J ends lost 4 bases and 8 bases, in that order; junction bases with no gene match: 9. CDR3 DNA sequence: TGCGCCAGCAGCACAGGGGCCGGAGGCAAGCAGTACTTC. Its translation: CASSTGAGGKQYF.

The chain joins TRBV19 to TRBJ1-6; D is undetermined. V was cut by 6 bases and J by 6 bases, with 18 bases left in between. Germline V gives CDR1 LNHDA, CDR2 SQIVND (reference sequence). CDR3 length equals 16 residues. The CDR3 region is CASSFVDGFLNSPLHF. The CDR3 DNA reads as TGTGCCAGTAGCTTTGTAGACGGGTTCCTTAATTCACCCCTCCACTTT.

CDR3 sequence: CASSVAQGRGEAFF. In DNA, the CDR3 is TGTGCCAGCAGCGTAGCTCAGGGCCGGGGGGAAGCTTTCTTT. This chain joins TRBV9 and TRBJ1-1; D might be TRBD1 (5 bases). V lost 0 bases, J lost 8 bases, and 14 bases lay in between. In germline, CDR1 is SGDLS, CDR2 YYNGEE. The CDR3 is made up of 14 amino acids.

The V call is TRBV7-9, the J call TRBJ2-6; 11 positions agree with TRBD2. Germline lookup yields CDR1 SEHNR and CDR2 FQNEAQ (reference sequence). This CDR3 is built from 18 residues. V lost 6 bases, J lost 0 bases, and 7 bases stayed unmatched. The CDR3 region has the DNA TGTGCCAGCAGTGCTAGCGGGAGGTCCAGCTCTGGGGCCAACGTCCTGACTTTC. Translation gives CASSASGRSSSGANVLTF.

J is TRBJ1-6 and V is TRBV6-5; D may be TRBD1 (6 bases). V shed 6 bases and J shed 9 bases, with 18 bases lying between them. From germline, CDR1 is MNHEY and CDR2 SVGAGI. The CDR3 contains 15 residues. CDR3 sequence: CASSPPGQRGSPLHF. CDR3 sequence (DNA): TGTGCCAGCAGCCCCCCCGGACAGAGGGGTTCACCCCTCCACTTT.

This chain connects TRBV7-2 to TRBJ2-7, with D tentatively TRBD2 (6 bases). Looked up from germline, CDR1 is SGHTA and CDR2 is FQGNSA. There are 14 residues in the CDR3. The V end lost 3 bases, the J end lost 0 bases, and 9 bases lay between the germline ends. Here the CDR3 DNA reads TGTGCCAGCAGCTTCCGGGAGTCCTCCTACGAGCAGTACTTC. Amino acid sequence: CASSFRESSYEQYF.

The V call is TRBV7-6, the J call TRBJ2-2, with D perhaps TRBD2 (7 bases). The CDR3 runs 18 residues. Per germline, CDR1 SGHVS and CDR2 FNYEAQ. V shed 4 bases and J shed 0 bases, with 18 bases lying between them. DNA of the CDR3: TGTGCCAGCAGCTCCCTGCCGGGCGGGGGCGCGAACACCGGGGAGCTGTTTTTT. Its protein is CASSSLPGGGANTGELFF.

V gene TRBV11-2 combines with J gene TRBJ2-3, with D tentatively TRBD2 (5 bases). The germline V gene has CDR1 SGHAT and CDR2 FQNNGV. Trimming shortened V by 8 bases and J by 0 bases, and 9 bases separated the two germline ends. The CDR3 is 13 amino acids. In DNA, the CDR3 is TGTGCCAGCGAGCGGACTAGCACAGATACGCAGTATTTT. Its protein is CASERTSTDTQYF.

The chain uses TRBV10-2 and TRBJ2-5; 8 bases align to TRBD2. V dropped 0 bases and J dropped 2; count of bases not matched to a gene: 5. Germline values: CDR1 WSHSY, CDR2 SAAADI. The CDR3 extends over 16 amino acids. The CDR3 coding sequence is TGCGCCAGCAGTGAGTCCGGGAGGGGGTTTCAAGAGACCCAGTACTTC. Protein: CASSESGRGFQETQYF.

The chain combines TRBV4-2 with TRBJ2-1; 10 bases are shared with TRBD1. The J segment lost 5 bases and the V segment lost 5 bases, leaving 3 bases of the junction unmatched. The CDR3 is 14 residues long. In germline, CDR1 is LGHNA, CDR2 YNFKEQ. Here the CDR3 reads CASSDRGLNNEQFF. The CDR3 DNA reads TGTGCCAGCAGCGACAGGGGGCTTAACAATGAGCAGTTCTTC.

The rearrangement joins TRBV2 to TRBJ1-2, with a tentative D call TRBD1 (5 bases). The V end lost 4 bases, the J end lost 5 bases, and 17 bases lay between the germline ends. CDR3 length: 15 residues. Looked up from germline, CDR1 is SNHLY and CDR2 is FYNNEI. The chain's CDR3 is CASSGVEGILYGYTF. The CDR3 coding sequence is TGTGCCAGCAGTGGGGTGGAGGGGATCCTATATGGCTACACCTTC.

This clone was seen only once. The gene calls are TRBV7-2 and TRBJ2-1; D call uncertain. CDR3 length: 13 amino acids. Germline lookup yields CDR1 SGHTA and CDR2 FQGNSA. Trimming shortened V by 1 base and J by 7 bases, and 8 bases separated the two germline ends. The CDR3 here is CASSLVDFNEQFF. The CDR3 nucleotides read TGTGCCAGCAGCTTAGTTGACTTTAATGAGCAGTTCTTC.

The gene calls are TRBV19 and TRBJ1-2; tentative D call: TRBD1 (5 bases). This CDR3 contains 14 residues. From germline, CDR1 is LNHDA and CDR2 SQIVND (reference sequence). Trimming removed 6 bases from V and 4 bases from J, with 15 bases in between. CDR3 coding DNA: TGTGCCAGTAGACAACAGGCCTCTGGCTATGGCTACACCTTC. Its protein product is CASRQQASGYGYTF.

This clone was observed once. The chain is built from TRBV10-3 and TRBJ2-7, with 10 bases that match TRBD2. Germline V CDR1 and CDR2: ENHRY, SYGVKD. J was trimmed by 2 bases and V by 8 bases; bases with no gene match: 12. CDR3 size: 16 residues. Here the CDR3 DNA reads TGTGCCATCGGGACACAAGCGGGAGGGATACCCTACGAGCAGTACTTC. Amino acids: CAIGTQAGGIPYEQYF.

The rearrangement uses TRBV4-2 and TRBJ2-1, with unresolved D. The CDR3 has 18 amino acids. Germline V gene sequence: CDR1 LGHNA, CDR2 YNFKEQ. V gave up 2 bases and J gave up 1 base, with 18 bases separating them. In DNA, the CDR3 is TGTGCCAGCAGCCAAATAATAACCCCCCCCCGGTCCTACAATGAGCAGTTCTTC. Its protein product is CASSQIITPPRSYNEQFF.

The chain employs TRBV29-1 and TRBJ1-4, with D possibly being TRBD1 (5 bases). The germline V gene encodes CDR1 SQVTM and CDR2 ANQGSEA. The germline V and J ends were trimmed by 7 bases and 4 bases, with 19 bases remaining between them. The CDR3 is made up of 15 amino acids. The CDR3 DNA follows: TGCAGCGGGATGGGCTACCAGGGTCTTAATGAAAAACTGTTTTTT. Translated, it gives CSGMGYQGLNEKLFF.

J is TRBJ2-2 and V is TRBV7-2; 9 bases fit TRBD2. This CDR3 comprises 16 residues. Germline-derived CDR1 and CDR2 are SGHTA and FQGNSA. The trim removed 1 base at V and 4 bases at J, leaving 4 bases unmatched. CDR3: CASSLVAGGPTGELFF. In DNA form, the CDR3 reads TGTGCCAGCAGCTTAGTGGCGGGGGGGCCCACCGGGGAGCTGTTTTTT.

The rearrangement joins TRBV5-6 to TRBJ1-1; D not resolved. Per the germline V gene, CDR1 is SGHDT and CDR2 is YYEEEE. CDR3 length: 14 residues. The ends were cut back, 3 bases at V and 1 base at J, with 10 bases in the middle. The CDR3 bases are TGTGCCAGCAGCTGGGCGCTTACGAACACTGAAGCTTTCTTT. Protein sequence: CASSWALTNTEAFF.